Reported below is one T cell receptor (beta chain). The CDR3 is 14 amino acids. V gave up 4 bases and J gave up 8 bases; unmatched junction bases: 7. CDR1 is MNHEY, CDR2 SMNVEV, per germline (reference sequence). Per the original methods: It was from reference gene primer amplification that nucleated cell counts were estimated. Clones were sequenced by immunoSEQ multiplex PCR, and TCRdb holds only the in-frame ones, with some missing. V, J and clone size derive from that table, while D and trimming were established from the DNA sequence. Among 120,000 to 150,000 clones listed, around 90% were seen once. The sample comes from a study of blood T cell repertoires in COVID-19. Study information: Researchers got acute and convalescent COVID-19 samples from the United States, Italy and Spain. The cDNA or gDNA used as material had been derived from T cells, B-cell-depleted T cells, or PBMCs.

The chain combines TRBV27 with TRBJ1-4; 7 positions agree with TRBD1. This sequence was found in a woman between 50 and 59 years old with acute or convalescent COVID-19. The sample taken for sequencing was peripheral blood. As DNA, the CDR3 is TGTGCCAGCAGTTCCAGGGGGGTTATAGAAAAACTGTTTTTT. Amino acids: CASSSRGVIEKLFF.